This T cell receptor beta chain came from a study of T cells in Graves' hyperthyroidism and ophthalmopathy. CDR3 length: 15 residues. V lost 1 base and J lost 3, with 9 bases in between. Germline CDR1 reads SGHVS; CDR2 reads FQNEAQ. From RNA transcripts, TCR beta CDR3 regions were amplified. First-round RT-PCR with HTBI primers amplified the TCR CDR3 region. TCRdb re-called the multiplex PCR reads with MiXCR, one entry per CDR3 protein. The table lists hundreds of thousands of distinct CDR3 sequences, around 45% of them singletons. The rearrangement links TRBV7-8 to TRBJ1-4; possible D gene TRBD1, 5 bases. The clonotype comes from a woman aged 18 to 35 with Graves' hyperthyroidism. The specimen sequenced was peripheral blood or thyroid tissue (not recorded which). CDR3 coding DNA: TGTGCCAGCAGCTTAGGGCCAGGGCCTAATGAAAAACTGTTTTTT. It specifies CASSLGPGPNEKLFF.